This is a list of T cell receptor beta chains from one sample in a study of tumor-infiltrating lymphocytes in primary liver carcinoma. TCRdb recomputed calls from the multiplex PCR reads with MiXCR, one row per CDR3 protein. The sample shows tens of thousands of distinct CDR3 sequences, approximately 80% of them seen only once. Specimen: liver tumor tissue from sampling region 5. These receptors all come from a woman aged 25-40 years with primary liver carcinoma and hepatitis B virus infection. CDR3s leave out the opening cysteine and the closing phenylalanine or tryptophan.

J: TRBJ2-1
V: TRBV12-3/TRBV12-4
CDR3: ASSLGLFNEQF

J: TRBJ2-1
V: TRBV30
CDR3: DWRLAGLTYNEQF

J: TRBJ2-2
V: TRBV6-1
CDR3: ASSETLPGAVNTGELF

J: TRBJ2-1
V: TRBV11-2
CDR3: ASRVTSGRAGNEQF

J: TRBJ1-5
V: TRBV12-3/TRBV12-4
CDR3: ASSADGHNQPQH

J: .
V: TRBV6-2/TRBV6-3
CDR3: ASSYSGQGNPGSQPQY

J: TRBJ1-5
V: TRBV6-6
CDR3: ASSYGIGGNQPKH

J: TRBJ2-1
V: TRBV28
CDR3: TSSMGLGPYNGQF

J: TRBJ2-2
V: TRBV5-6
CDR3: TSSSAPRVTGELF

J: TRBJ2-7
V: TRBV11-1
CDR3: AYSFMGYEQY

J: TRBJ2-2
V: TRBV11-2
CDR3: ASSLAGFADTGELF

J: TRBJ2-5
V: TRBV11-1
CDR3: VSSGQVEVETQY

J: TRBJ2-5
V: TRBV30
CDR3: ASSALGIGIETQY

J: TRBJ1-2
V: TRBV11-2
CDR3: ASSPTHNYGYT

J: TRBJ2-1
V: TRBV10-3
CDR3: VINPMATRDEQF

J: TRBJ2-7
V: TRBV19
CDR3: ASSPQVSYGQY

J: TRBJ2-2
V: TRBV6-2/TRBV6-3
CDR3: ASSLYNQRPNTGELF

J: TRBJ2-7
V: TRBV4-2
CDR3: ASSQVGVGGSYEHY

J: TRBJ2-1
V: TRBV6-6
CDR3: ASSFYPEPGLAGYEQF

J: TRBJ1-4
V: TRBV5-1
CDR3: ASSPWGCNEKLL

J: TRBJ1-2
V: TRBV6-2/TRBV6-3
CDR3: ASSSHDIGGYT

J: TRBJ2-2
V: TRBV21-1
CDR3: ASSRKDRARAGELF

J: TRBJ1-2
V: TRBV6-6
CDR3: ASNYLETNNYGYT

J: TRBJ1-1
V: TRBV6-1
CDR3: TSSVDGGYTEAF

J: TRBJ2-1
V: TRBV11-2
CDR3: ANRVTSGRAGNERF

J: TRBJ2-1
V: TRBV11-2
CDR3: ASSTSLVGGNNEQF

J: TRBJ1-1
V: TRBV6-5
CDR3: ARSNPGGSEAF

J: TRBJ2-1
V: TRBV12-3/TRBV12-4
CDR3: ASSLSGTSELERF

J: TRBJ2-1
V: TRBV11-3
CDR3: ASGFGARSYNEQF

J: TRBJ2-7
V: TRBV11-1
CDR3: AGTFTGYEHY

J: TRBJ2-2
V: TRBV11-2
CDR3: ASSLDRTGELF

J: TRBJ2-7
V: TRBV25-1
CDR3: ASSEGYEQY

J: TRBJ1-1
V: TRBV29-1
CDR3: NVEIGSTEAF

J: TRBJ2-2
V: TRBV12-3/TRBV12-4
CDR3: ASIPRGGADTGELF

J: TRBJ2-1
V: TRBV4-1
CDR3: AISQEWVPQSSYNEQL